The sequence of this T cell receptor (beta chain) was determined in a study of T cells in Graves' hyperthyroidism and ophthalmopathy. As for the study in general: Once the initial diagnosis was made, peripheral blood was obtained before any treatment.

Patients were excluded for uncontrolled infection, other autoimmune disease, pregnancy or lactation. The TCR beta CDR3 regions underwent amplification using RNA transcripts as the source. In the first-round RT-PCR of the TCR CDR3, the HTBI primer set was used. TCRdb analysed the multiplex PCR reads with MiXCR anew, one entry per CDR3 protein. Among 200,000 to 250,000 distinct CDR3 sequences listed, more than 15% were seen once. V lost 3 bases and J 6 bases, leaving 14 bases between the germline ends. This CDR3 is 13 amino acids long. Germline V gene lookup returns CDR1 DFQATT and CDR2 SNEGSKA (reference sequence).

The TCR sequence derives from a man aged 50 or older with Graves' hyperthyroidism. The source material was blood. J is TRBJ1-2 and V is TRBV20-1; the D is unclear. The CDR3 region is CSASSPGEHGYTF. CDR3 nucleotide sequence: TGCAGTGCTAGCAGCCCCGGGGAGCATGGCTACACCTTC.